The T cell receptor (beta chain) described here comes from a study of T cells expressing NK-cell markers. Study-level background: Repertoire data for TCR beta were derived from sorted T cells (CD3+CD56+NKG2C+, CD3+CD56+NKG2C- and CD3+CD56-NKG2C+). Just one sequenced donor of eight was HCMV-seronegative, while seven were seropositive.

The authors generated TCR beta cDNA through 5'RACE template switching with UMIs. From the 5' RACE reads, TCRdb lists one entry per CDR3 protein and no DNA. In total, the table holds under 600,000 distinct CDR3 sequences. Germline assignment: CDR1 MDHEN and CDR2 SYDVKM. The CDR3 spans 16 residues. Material: blood T cells: a sorted CD56 or NKG2C T cell subset, CD4+ or CD8+ T cells, or bulk PBMC T cells (not recorded which). V gene TRBV28 combines with J gene TRBJ1-2; lacking DNA, the TRBD1 call made by TCRdb goes unchecked. This receptor was identified in a woman aged 45-65 years in good health. CDR3 residues: CASHPGTGLRVGGYTF.